The 21 T cell receptor beta chains below come from one sample, sequenced in a study of technical replicates of blood from several donors (dated by TCRdb to about 2017). Preparation of the library involved the immunoSEQ multiplex PCR assay. Sourced from immuneACCESS, this table was stored by TCRdb with only in-frame sequences that have V and J called. A share of the clones is absent; for the studies checked, an unresolved V gene accounts for under half, and the remainder has no known explanation. This sample comprises roughly 70,000 clones, almost 95% of them detected only once. Approximately 0.39% of the sample is taken by the ten largest. The source material was T cells isolated from PBMCs. These receptors were taken from a human donor in good health.

The J gene is TRBJ2-2, the V gene TRBV7-9; D gene ambiguous. The CDR3 runs 14 residues. Trimming pared 2 bases from V and 1 base from J, leaving 5 bases between. Germline loops: CDR1 SEHNR, CDR2 FQNEAQ (reference sequence). The CDR3 DNA is TGTGCCAGCAGCTTACTAGGGAACACCGGGGAGCTGTTTTTT. This sequence encodes CASSLLGNTGELFF.

This clone was observed a single time. J is TRBJ2-1 and V is TRBV5-1; the D is unclear. The germline V gene encodes CDR1 SGHRS and CDR2 YFSETQ. V lost 2 bases and J lost 0, with 9 bases in between. The CDR3 extends over 15 amino acids. The chain's CDR3 is CASSLALGSYNEQFF. The CDR3 DNA reads TGCGCCAGCAGCTTAGCTCTCGGCTCCTACAATGAGCAGTTCTTC. Together with reference TRBV5-1 and TRBJ2-1, the CDR3 gives the full variable domain: KAGVTQTPRYLIKTRGQQVTLSCSPISGHRSVSWYQQTPGQGLQFLFEYFSETQRNKGNFPGRFSGRQFSNSRSEMNVSTLELGDSALYLCASSLALGSYNEQFFGPGTRLTVL.

This clone came up a few times. The rearrangement uses TRBV19 and TRBJ2-7; D remains ambiguous. Germline lookup yields CDR1 LNHDA and CDR2 SQIVND (reference sequence). The CDR3 is made up of 15 amino acids. V lost 5 bases, J lost 2 bases, and 16 bases lay in between. CDR3 protein: CASSPRYLRAYEQYF. CDR3 sequence (DNA): TGTGCCAGTAGTCCCCGTTACTTGAGAGCCTACGAGCAGTACTTC.

The chain couples TRBV6-1 to TRBJ1-5, with D possibly matching TRBD1 (5 bases). Germline CDR1 MNHNS, CDR2 SASEGT. The CDR3 runs to 15 residues. V gave up 1 base and J gave up 4 bases, with 11 bases separating them. CDR3 sequence reads: CASSEVWGTNQPQHF. DNA of the CDR3: TGTGCCAGCAGTGAAGTTTGGGGCACAAATCAGCCCCAGCATTTT.

The CDR3 sequence is CASSFFGRGGTGELFF. For the CDR3, the DNA is TGTGCCAGCAGCTTTTTCGGAAGGGGAGGAACCGGGGAGCTGTTTTTT. The rearrangement joins TRBV7-8 to TRBJ2-2; maybe TRBD2 (6 bases). Trimming removed 3 bases at V and 5 bases at J, with 16 bases between. Germline V gene lookup returns CDR1 SGHVS and CDR2 FQNEAQ. The CDR3 contains 16 residues.

The chain has TRBV9 and TRBJ2-1; 13 nucleotides line up with TRBD2. Germline V CDR1 and CDR2: SGDLS, YYNGEE. J lost 5 bases, V lost 2 bases, and 10 bases had no gene match. The length of the CDR3 is 18 residues. CDR3 sequence: CASSVRTTTSGRDNEQFF. DNA of the CDR3: TGTGCCAGCAGCGTCCGGACGACCACTAGCGGGAGGGACAATGAGCAGTTCTTC.

The rearrangement uses TRBV28 and TRBJ2-1, with TRBD2 matching over 15 bases. CDR1 and CDR2 from the germline V gene are MDHEN and SYDVKM. The CDR3 is 17 amino acids. V was clipped by 5 bases and J by 1 base; unmatched bases: 3. The CDR3 DNA reads TGTGCCAGCAGTGTTGGGACTAGCGGGAGGTCCTACAATGAGCAGTTCTTC. It yields the protein CASSVGTSGRSYNEQFF.

The V and J genes are TRBV29-1 and TRBJ2-1, with TRBD2 identical over 9 bases. This CDR3 is built from 14 residues. V dropped 0 bases and J dropped 3; count of bases not matched to a gene: 0. CDR1 SQVTM and CDR2 ANQGSEA come from the germline V gene. CDR3 residues: CSVEEREGYNEQFF. The CDR3 DNA is TGCAGCGTTGAAGAGCGGGAGGGCTACAATGAGCAGTTCTTC.

This sequence joins TRBV2 and TRBJ2-1; the match to TRBD2 covers 9 bases. The ends lost 4 bases at V and 4 bases at J; junction bases unmatched: 11. Germline CDR1 SNHLY, CDR2 FYNNEI. The CDR3 spans 17 residues. CDR3 amino acids: CASSARLADNPYNEQFF. In DNA form, the CDR3 reads TGTGCCAGCAGTGCCCGACTAGCGGATAATCCTTACAATGAGCAGTTCTTC.

The CDR3 bases are TGTGCCAGTAGGGTGGGCTTATCGAACACTGAAGCTTTCTTT. Residues: CASRVGLSNTEAFF. The chain employs TRBV19 and TRBJ1-1; D gene ambiguous. CDR1 and CDR2 (germline): LNHDA, SQIVND (reference sequence). With 6 bases removed from V and 1 base from J, the gap between germline ends came to 12 bases. The length of the CDR3 is 14 residues.

This sequence joins TRBV11-3 and TRBJ2-7; TRBD2 matches at 9 bases. Germline trimming cut 3 bases from V and 7 bases from J; bases unmatched to any gene: 10. Germline V gene sequence: CDR1 SGHNT, CDR2 YENEEA. The CDR3 consists of 15 residues. The CDR3: CASSLDLAGSLEQYF. CDR3 in DNA: TGTGCCAGCAGCTTGGATCTAGCGGGGAGTTTAGAGCAGTACTTC.

Only one count was recorded for this clone. The chain carries TRBV20-1 and TRBJ2-2; D uncertain. Germline assignment: CDR1 DFQATT and CDR2 SNEGSKA (reference sequence). The CDR3 runs to 11 residues. Trimming pared 3 bases from V and 7 bases from J, leaving 6 bases between. CDR3 sequence reads: CSARRGGELFF. CDR3 nucleotides: TGCAGTGCTAGGCGAGGCGGGGAGCTGTTTTTT.

V is TRBV20-1 and J is TRBJ1-1, with D unclear. The V gene's germline CDR1 is DFQATT and CDR2 SNEGSKA (reference sequence). V was shortened by 7 bases and J by 1 base, with 7 bases between the two germline ends. This CDR3 has 11 amino acids. The CDR3 here is CSVRGNTEAFF. The CDR3 nucleotides read TGCAGTGTTCGGGGGAACACTGAAGCTTTCTTT.

There are a few counts of this clone. V and J are TRBV9 and TRBJ2-2; D possibly corresponds to TRBD1 (6 bases). Germline V gene lookup returns CDR1 SGDLS and CDR2 YYNGEE. The CDR3 runs to 15 residues. Trimming took 1 base from V and 6 from J, leaving 13 bases between them. The CDR3 here is CASSVNKQGPGELFF. CDR3 nucleotide sequence: TGTGCCAGCAGCGTAAACAAACAGGGACCCGGGGAGCTGTTTTTT. The variable domain in full, completed from reference TRBV9 and TRBJ2-2, reads DSGVTQTPKHLITATGQRVTLRCSPRSGDLSVYWYQQSLDQGLQFLIQYYNGEERAKGNILERFSAQQFPDLHSELNLSSLELGDSALYFCASSVNKQGPGELFFGEGSRLTVL.

J is TRBJ1-3 and V is TRBV6-1; D not certain. The CDR3 has 15 amino acids. The germline V and J ends were trimmed by 3 bases and 0 bases, with 9 bases remaining between them. The germline V gene encodes CDR1 MNHNS and CDR2 SASEGT. Written as DNA, the CDR3 is TGTGCCAGCAGTGAGTACTCAAACTCTGGAAACACCATATATTTT. Translating it yields CASSEYSNSGNTIYF.

This clone appeared a single time. The chain recombines TRBV2 with TRBJ2-7; TRBD1 matches 9 bases. V shed 6 bases and J 5 bases; nucleotides not matched to a gene: 8. Germline V gene data show CDR1 as SNHLY and CDR2 as FYNNEI. The CDR3 has 14 amino acids. CDR3 residues: CASSARQGVNEQYF. The CDR3, as DNA: TGTGCCAGCAGCGCTCGACAGGGGGTGAACGAGCAGTACTTC. The whole variable domain, filled in from reference TRBV2 and TRBJ2-7, reads EPEVTQTPSHQVTQMGQEVILRCVPISNHLYFYWYRQILGQKVEFLVSFYNNEISEKSEIFDDQFSVERPDGSNFTLKIRSTKLEDSAMYFCASSARQGVNEQYFGPGTRLTVT.

The chain has TRBV19 and TRBJ2-5, with 7 bases fitting TRBD2. The germline CDR1 and CDR2 sequences are LNHDA and SQIVND (reference sequence). Trimming removed 5 bases from V and 4 bases from J; junction bases left unmatched: 10. This CDR3 comprises 15 residues. CDR3 region: CASSDLGGPGETQYF. The CDR3 DNA is TGTGCCAGTAGTGACTTGGGAGGGCCCGGAGAGACCCAGTACTTC.

J is TRBJ1-2 and V is TRBV7-9; no definite D call. V gave up 1 base and J gave up 8 bases, with 14 bases separating them. The CDR3 consists of 14 residues. CDR1 and CDR2 from the germline V gene are SEHNR and FQNEAQ (reference sequence). CDR3 residues: CASSLESVSKGYTF. CDR3 nucleotides: TGTGCCAGCAGCTTAGAGTCGGTCTCGAAAGGCTACACCTTC.

The chain recombines TRBV19 with TRBJ2-7; TRBD1 matches at 8 bases. The CDR3 spans 14 residues. Germline lookup yields CDR1 LNHDA and CDR2 SQIVND (reference sequence). The junction had 10 bases not matched to a gene; V was cut back by 7 bases and J by 5 bases. The CDR3 bases are TGTGCCAGTAAAACCCAGACAGGGGTGGACGAGCAGTACTTC. Translated: CASKTQTGVDEQYF.

This chain uses TRBV7-9 with TRBJ2-1, with 7 positions matching TRBD2. In germline, CDR1 is SEHNR, CDR2 FQNEAQ (reference sequence). The CDR3 spans 15 residues. V dropped 4 bases and J dropped 2; count of bases not matched to a gene: 5. In DNA, the CDR3 is TGTGCCAGCAGCTCCGGGACTACAACCTACAATGAGCAGTTCTTC. This translates into CASSSGTTTYNEQFF. The whole variable domain, filled in from reference TRBV7-9 and TRBJ2-1, reads DTGVSQNPRHKITKRGQNVTFRCDPISEHNRLYWYRQTLGQGPEFLTYFQNEAQLEKSRLLSDRFSAERPKGSFSTLEIQRTEQGDSAMYLCASSSGTTTYNEQFFGPGTRLTVL.

The J gene is TRBJ1-2, the V gene TRBV5-4, with TRBD1 matching 9 bases. The CDR3 totals 15 residues. The junction had 5 bases not matched to a gene; V was cut back by 0 bases and J by 5 bases. Looked up from germline, CDR1 is SGHNT and CDR2 is YYREEE (reference sequence). CDR3 sequence: CASSLAGTGRYGYTF. CDR3 DNA: TGTGCCAGCAGCTTGGCCGGGACAGGGCGATATGGCTACACCTTC.